The table lists the clone carrying this TCR beta chain with a few counts. Its antigen is unidentified. PCR employed 60 Vbeta and 13 Jbeta primers. The method was immunoSEQ multiplex PCR; TCRdb's version includes in-frame clones alone and lacks a portion of them. The table lists about 110,000 clones, 65% to 80% of them singletons. The data derive from a study of cytomegalovirus exposure and HLA in healthy donors. About the study: In terms of ancestry, the Caucasian-associated cluster contained roughly 81% of the 300 to 400 genotyped donors. Study-level results: Later, TCR association rates were found to vary by HLA locus, highest for DRB1 and lowest for HLA-C.

The clonotype was recovered from a man aged 30-40 years in good health and CMV-seropositive. Material: PBMCs.

CDR3 amino acids: CASSRRDLYEQYF. The CDR3 DNA sequence: TGTGCCAGCAGCCGCCGGGATCTCTACGAGCAGTACTTC. The gene calls are TRBV14 and TRBJ2-5; D perhaps matches TRBD2 (5 bases). The end of the DNA fits TRBJ2-7 better, so the J call may be wrong. Germline loops: CDR1 SGHDN, CDR2 FVKESK. This CDR3 is built from 13 residues.